The entry below gives a single TCR beta chain sequence along with its context. This sample is drawn from a study of cytomegalovirus exposure and HLA in healthy donors. Amplification used 60 Vbeta primers and 13 Jbeta primers. TCRdb keeps only in-frame clones here, not all; method: immunoSEQ multiplex PCR. The sample shows more than 95,000 clones, about 80% of them seen only once. The V segment lost 3 bases and the J segment 1 base; nucleotides outside the gene matches: 4. CDR3 size: 15 residues. CDR1 SEHNR and CDR2 FQNEAQ come from the germline V gene (reference sequence). This chain links TRBV7-9 with TRBJ2-3, with 7 bases fitting TRBD1. What was sequenced was PBMCs. This TCR was recovered from a man between 45 and 60 years old in good health and CMV-seropositive. CDR3 loop: CASSFNRGRTDTQYF. The CDR3 DNA reads as TGTGCCAGCAGCTTCAACAGGGGACGCACAGATACGCAGTATTTT.